These 25 T cell receptor beta chains were all obtained from the same sample, sequenced in a study of CD8 T cells in ankylosing spondylitis. MiXCR, run by TCRdb on the 5' RACE reads, gives a single entry per CDR3 protein. The sample holds about 360,000 distinct CDR3 sequences, approximately 14% seen once. Source material: blood, either unsorted or a sorted T cell fraction (not recorded which). These receptors were obtained from a male donor with ankylosing spondylitis or in good health (not recorded which).

V is TRBV3-1 and J is TRBJ2-2; no reliable D call. Trimming pared 8 bases from V and 3 bases from J, leaving 4 bases between. Germline V gives CDR1 LGHDT, CDR2 YNNKEL (reference sequence). This CDR3 region has 11 residues. The CDR3 reads CASAYTGELFF. The CDR3, as DNA: TGTGCCAGCGCCTACACCGGGGAGCTGTTTTTT. The variable domain in full, with the rest retrieved from reference TRBV3-1 and TRBJ2-2, is DTAVSQTPKYLVTQMGNDKSIKCEQNLGHDTMYWYKQDSKKFLKIMFSYNNKELIINETVPNRFSPKSPDKAHLNLHINSLELGDSAVYFCASAYTGELFFGEGSRLTVL.

This rearrangement joins TRBV28 to TRBJ1-5; D is ambiguous. Germline values: CDR1 MDHEN, CDR2 SYDVKM. V was pared by 6 bases and J by 6 bases, with 15 bases between. The CDR3 spans 14 residues. Written as DNA, the CDR3 is TGTGCCAGCAGCCCCGGACTAACGGGTCAGCCCCAGCATTTT. Translated: CASSPGLTGQPQHF.

In its sample, this clonotype was seen many times. The rearrangement links TRBV7-9 to TRBJ1-6; 7 nucleotides match TRBD1. The trim removed 5 bases at V and 7 bases at J, leaving 8 bases unmatched. The CDR3 has 15 residues. The germline V gene encodes CDR1 SEHNR and CDR2 FQNEAQ (reference sequence). This CDR3 is CASSVTGTANSPLHF. The CDR3 DNA is TGTGCCAGCAGCGTCACCGGGACAGCCAATTCACCCCTCCACTTT.

CDR3 in DNA: TGTGCCAGCAGCTTCGCCGGGATAGCCAAAAACATTCAGTACTTC. Amino acid sequence: CASSFAGIAKNIQYF. The genes are TRBV11-2 and TRBJ2-4; possibly TRBD2 for D (5 bases). Trimming shortened V by 3 bases and J by 0 bases, and 9 bases separated the two germline ends. The CDR3 runs to 15 residues. Germline V lookup: CDR1 SGHAT, CDR2 FQNNGV.

The chain links TRBV12-3 or TRBV12-4 to TRBJ1-4; no reliable D call. The CDR3 is 14 residues long. The V gene lost 4 bases and the J gene lost 5 bases, with 11 bases spanning the gap. The CDR3 sequence: CASSWGSVNEKLFF. In nucleotides, the CDR3 is TGTGCCAGCAGTTGGGGATCGGTAAATGAAAAACTGTTTTTT.

This clonotype appeared many times. This sequence joins TRBV5-1 and TRBJ2-2, with D perhaps TRBD2 (5 bases). CDR3 size: 17 residues. V was pared by 7 bases and J by 0 bases, with 19 bases between. Germline V gives CDR1 SGHRS, CDR2 YFSETQ. The CDR3 region is CASRSEDLIPNTGELFF. CDR3 nucleotides: TGCGCCAGCCGCTCGGAGGACCTAATACCGAACACCGGGGAGCTGTTTTTT.

This clonotype was seen a handful of times. The chain has TRBV20-1 and TRBJ2-7, with D unresolved. The V end lost 1 base, the J end lost 5 bases, and 15 bases lay between the germline ends. The CDR3 runs 14 residues. Germline CDR1 and CDR2: DFQATT and SNEGSKA (reference sequence). CDR3 in DNA: TGCAGTGCTAGAGTTTCGGGTAAATCCGACGAGCAGTACTTC. Translating gives CSARVSGKSDEQYF.

The V and J genes are TRBV5-1 and TRBJ1-1; possible D gene TRBD1, 5 bases. Trimming left V 0 bases short and J 7 bases short, with 10 bases between. The CDR3 loop spans 13 amino acids. The germline gives CDR1 SGHRS, CDR2 YFSETQ. The CDR3 loop is CASSLGGRNEAFF. The CDR3 nucleotides read TGCGCCAGCAGCTTGGGGGGACGGAATGAAGCTTTCTTT.

This chain connects TRBV27 to TRBJ1-1, with D hard to call. This CDR3 has 14 amino acids. Trimming left V 3 bases short and J 1 base short, with 9 bases between. Germline CDR1 is MNHEY and CDR2 is SMNVEV (reference sequence). The CDR3 sequence is CASSFRWPNTEAFF. Here the CDR3 DNA reads TGTGCCAGCAGTTTCCGGTGGCCGAACACTGAAGCTTTCTTT.

This clonotype was picked up a small number of times. The V call is TRBV10-2, the J call TRBJ2-3; D is unclear. V dropped 0 bases and J dropped 2 bases, with 6 bases sitting between them. The germline V gene has CDR1 WSHSY and CDR2 SAAADI. The CDR3 is 14 amino acids. CDR3 region: CASSESADTDTQYF. The CDR3 region has the DNA TGCGCCAGCAGTGAGTCGGCTGACACAGATACGCAGTATTTT.

The table lists this clonotype with many counts. The chain has TRBV7-2 and TRBJ1-5, with a tentative D call TRBD1 (6 bases). Germline V lookup: CDR1 SGHTA, CDR2 FQGNSA. This CDR3 spans 15 amino acids. Trimming stripped 4 bases from V and 6 bases from J, with 16 bases between. CDR3 loop: CASSWGLGAFQPQHF. DNA of the CDR3: TGTGCCAGCAGCTGGGGGTTGGGGGCATTTCAGCCCCAGCATTTT.

This clonotype was seen ten or more times. This chain connects TRBV29-1 to TRBJ2-2; TRBD2 aligns across 9 bases. The germline V gene has CDR1 SQVTM and CDR2 ANQGSEA. The V segment lost 7 bases and the J segment 1 base; nucleotides outside the gene matches: 4. The CDR3 covers 14 residues. CDR3 DNA sequence: TGCAGCGCTAAGACTAGCGGGAACACCGGGGAGCTGTTTTTT. It encodes CSAKTSGNTGELFF.

V gene TRBV14 combines with J gene TRBJ2-1; D is perhaps TRBD1 or TRBD2 (5 bases each). The CDR3 loop spans 17 amino acids. Germline V gene lookup returns CDR1 SGHDN and CDR2 FVKESK. Trimming removed 0 bases from V and 7 bases from J, with 19 bases in between. The CDR3 DNA reads as TGTGCCAGCAGCCAAGATGGGGGTTTTAGTTGGATAAATGAGCAGTTCTTC. Protein product: CASSQDGGFSWINEQFF. The entire variable domain, with the rest obtained from reference TRBV14 and TRBJ2-1, is as follows: EAGVTQFPSHSVIEKGQTVTLRCDPISGHDNLYWYRRVMGKEIKFLLHFVKESKQDESGMPNNRFLAERTGGTYSTLKVQPAELEDSGVYFCASSQDGGFSWINEQFFGPGTRLTVL.

A remark on this clonotype: A much larger clone sits a single nucleotide away, making a read error possible. The V call is TRBV5-1, the J call TRBJ2-7; D ambiguous. The CDR3 runs 14 residues. CDR1 is SGHRS and CDR2 is YFSETQ in the germline V gene. The CDR3 DNA follows: TGCGCCAGCAGCCCCTCGACACTTGCCTACGAGCATTACTTC. It is translated as CASSPSTLAYEHYF.

This clonotype was detected a few times. J is TRBJ2-3 and V is TRBV5-1; D ambiguous. This CDR3 is built from 15 residues. Germline-derived CDR1 and CDR2 are SGHRS and YFSETQ. Trimming took 3 bases from V and 0 from J, leaving 11 bases between them. CDR3 in DNA: TGCGCCAGCAGCTCCTTTCCGACTAGCACAGATACGCAGTATTTT. Protein sequence: CASSSFPTSTDTQYF.

This clonotype was counted between two and nine times. This CDR3 is CASSLAGDLNTEAFF. The DNA for the CDR3 is TGTGCCAGCAGTTTAGCTGGGGACCTGAACACTGAAGCTTTCTTT. The chain links TRBV12-3 or TRBV12-4 to TRBJ1-1, with D possibly TRBD1 on 5 matching bases. Trimming shortened V by 0 bases and J by 0 bases, and 8 bases separated the two germline ends. CDR3 length equals 15 residues.

The rearrangement uses TRBV5-1 and TRBJ2-1; TRBD1 matches at 11 bases. Trimming took 7 bases from V and 7 from J; bases not matched to a gene: 7. In germline, CDR1 is SGHRS, CDR2 YFSETQ. The length of the CDR3 is 14 residues. The CDR3, as DNA: TGCGCCAGCGCCGGGACAGGGGGTAAGAATGAGCAGTTCTTC. Translation gives CASAGTGGKNEQFF.

V usage is TRBV7-9 and J usage is TRBJ1-1; no clear D. Looked up from germline, CDR1 is SEHNR and CDR2 is FQNEAQ (reference sequence). The CDR3 spans 13 residues. The V end lost 6 bases, the J end lost 4 bases, and 12 bases lay between the germline ends. The CDR3 loop is CASSLPVSTEAFF. Written as DNA, the CDR3 is TGTGCCAGCAGTTTACCAGTGAGCACTGAAGCTTTCTTT.

This clonotype was detected many times. V gene TRBV10-2 combines with J gene TRBJ1-1; D perhaps matches TRBD1 (6 bases). Trimming removed 4 bases from V and 3 bases from J, with 12 bases in between. The length of the CDR3 is 14 residues. Germline V gene lookup returns CDR1 WSHSY and CDR2 SAAADI. The CDR3 bases are TGCGCCAGCAGTGTAGCGGGGGCGGACACTGAAGCTTTCTTT. It translates to CASSVAGADTEAFF.

The chain has TRBV4-1 and TRBJ1-2, with 10 bases lining up with TRBD1. Trimming took 3 bases from V and 3 from J; bases not matched to a gene: 4. CDR3 length: 15 residues. Germline CDR1 is MGHRA and CDR2 is YSYEKL. CDR3 bases: TGCGCCAGCAGCCATATGACAGGGGGCGACTATGGCTACACCTTC. Its translation: CASSHMTGGDYGYTF.

In its sample, this clonotype was seen a few times. As DNA, the CDR3 is TGCGCCAGCAGCTTGGAGGCCTTTAACACTGAAGCTTTCTTT. Translated, it gives CASSLEAFNTEAFF. The chain couples TRBV5-1 to TRBJ1-1; D remains unclear. The CDR3 length is 14 residues. The V and J ends lost 0 bases and 2 bases respectively, with 8 bases between them. Germline assignment: CDR1 SGHRS and CDR2 YFSETQ. Complete variable domain (other parts from reference TRBV5-1 and TRBJ1-1): KAGVTQTPRYLIKTRGQQVTLSCSPISGHRSVSWYQQTPGQGLQFLFEYFSETQRNKGNFPGRFSGRQFSNSRSEMNVSTLELGDSALYLCASSLEAFNTEAFFGQGTRLTVV.

In its sample, this clonotype was seen a few times. The chain is built from TRBV6-1 and TRBJ1-2; D possibly corresponds to TRBD1 (5 bases). Trimming removed 1 base at V and 9 bases at J, with 12 bases between. Germline CDR1 and CDR2: MNHNS and SASEGT. This CDR3 has 13 residues. CDR3 residues: CASSEGWRGSYTF. The DNA of the CDR3 is TGTGCCAGCAGTGAAGGATGGAGGGGAAGCTACACCTTC.

The chain couples TRBV7-9 to TRBJ1-1; D gene uncertain. The CDR3 loop spans 14 amino acids. V was cut by 5 bases and J by 6 bases, with 16 bases left in between. The germline CDR1 and CDR2 sequences are SEHNR and FQNEAQ (reference sequence). CDR3 in DNA: TGTGCCAGCAGCCTACATGCGGAAGGCTCTGAAGCTTTCTTT. It is translated as CASSLHAEGSEAFF. The full variable domain, its missing parts supplied by reference TRBV7-9 and TRBJ1-1, is DTGVSQNPRHKITKRGQNVTFRCDPISEHNRLYWYRQTLGQGPEFLTYFQNEAQLEKSRLLSDRFSAERPKGSFSTLEIQRTEQGDSAMYLCASSLHAEGSEAFFGQGTRLTVV.

The J gene is TRBJ1-1, the V gene TRBV5-1; a weak D match, TRBD1 (5 bases). CDR1 and CDR2 (germline): SGHRS, YFSETQ. Trimming removed 4 bases from V and 0 bases from J, with 19 bases in between. The CDR3 runs 17 residues. The CDR3 nucleotides read TGCGCCAGCAGCCCATCCCCGAGGGGTATGATGAACACTGAAGCTTTCTTT. This translates into CASSPSPRGMMNTEAFF.

The V and J genes are TRBV20-1 and TRBJ2-2; the D call may be TRBD1 or TRBD2 (5 bases each). Trimming took 1 base from V and 3 from J, leaving 18 bases between them. The CDR3 extends over 17 amino acids. Germline V lookup: CDR1 DFQATT, CDR2 SNEGSKA (reference sequence). CDR3 amino acids: CSARVPGRLEHTGELFF. The CDR3 bases are TGCAGTGCTAGAGTTCCGGGACGGCTAGAACACACCGGGGAGCTGTTTTTT.